The present T cell receptor beta chain was sequenced within a study of cytomegalovirus exposure and HLA in healthy donors. General study results and limits: In a later analysis, the majority of CMV-associated beta chains seemingly showed HLA restriction.

With respect to this clone: Its target is unknown.

The PCR had 60 Vbeta and 13 Jbeta primers. This table comes from immunoSEQ multiplex PCR, and its TCRdb copy is limited to in-frame clones, with some not included. The table shows around 200,000 clones, with 65% to 80% occurring only once. V was pared by 4 bases and J by 0 bases, with 13 bases of the junction left unmatched. There are 19 residues in the CDR3. The germline V gene has CDR1 SGHNT and CDR2 YYREEE (reference sequence). The chain links TRBV5-4 to TRBJ2-1; 10 bases fit TRBD2. This sequence was found in a young woman in good health and CMV-seropositive. The source material was PBMCs. The CDR3 here is CASSQGASGGLGSYNEQFF. CDR3 nucleotide sequence: TGTGCCAGCAGCCAGGGGGCTAGCGGGGGATTAGGCTCCTACAATGAGCAGTTCTTC.